This TCR beta chain was documented in a study of shared clonotypes between healthy human individuals. General study points: In general, naive subsets displayed greater estimated richness than memory subsets did. Among a few donors, about 4.6% of naive CD4 clonotypes were found in common.

Original handling: From ImmunoSEQ came sequences covering only the junction and carrying no quality scores, so filtering differed. Method: immunoSEQ multiplex PCR; TCRdb's copy keeps in-frame clones and lacks some. That table furnishes V, J and clone size, whereas the DNA furnished D and trimming. This sample carries some 2.3 million clones, about 92% of them seen once, and the ten largest clones take 0.39%. Germline CDR1 reads KGHSH; CDR2 reads LQKENI. This CDR3 comprises 15 residues. Trimming removed 2 bases from V and 1 base from J; junction bases left unmatched: 3. Comments on this clone: The antigen remains unidentified.

A split of CD4+ cells into CD45RA+ naive and CD45RA-negative memory subsets was performed. The chain combines TRBV18 with TRBJ2-5; 8 bases align to TRBD1. The specimen was naive CD4+ T cells from PBMCs. Subset specified: CD45RA+ positively selected. This TCR derives from a young man in good health. Some clones in this sample may be carry-over from other donors' samples. The CDR3 region has the DNA TGTGCCAGCTCACCAAGACAGGGGATCCAAGAGACCCAGTACTTC. It codes for CASSPRQGIQETQYF.